This T cell receptor (beta chain) comes out of a study of blood T cell repertoires in COVID-19. Study background: The samples span acute and convalescent COVID-19 from the United States, Italy and Spain. In each case, the material was cDNA or gDNA derived from T cells, B-cell-depleted T cells, or PBMCs.

Germline values: CDR1 SGHRS, CDR2 YFSETQ. Trimming removed 0 bases at V and 3 bases at J, with 16 bases between. CDR3 size: 17 residues. Original processing notes: Reference gene primer amplification in the assay estimated nucleated cell counts. Clones were sequenced by immunoSEQ multiplex PCR, and TCRdb holds only the in-frame ones, with some missing. The V and J calls and clone size were taken over from that table, and D and trimming were inferred from the DNA. The table lists 110,000 or so clones, roughly four fifths of them singletons. The chain employs TRBV5-1 and TRBJ2-1; D is unresolved. Sequences were obtained from peripheral blood. The receptor's source is a man aged 45-60 years with acute or convalescent COVID-19. The CDR3 DNA is TGCGCCAGCAGCTTGGACCCAGCAGGCCACCTCTACAATGAGCAGTTCTTC. Translation: CASSLDPAGHLYNEQFF.